The next 15 T cell receptor beta chains were all read from a single sample in a study of OX40 agonist ivuxolimab in advanced cancers. Only in-frame clones appear in the TCRdb table, and some are missing; sequencing was by immunoSEQ multiplex PCR. The sample shows 40,000 to 60,000 clones, about 80% of them seen only once. Source: CD4+ or CD8+ T cells sorted from blood, taken in a trial of the OX40 agonist ivuxolimab. Receptor source: an adult with an advanced solid tumor such as melanoma, head and neck, liver or kidney cancer.

This chain uses TRBV6-6 with TRBJ1-5, with D possibly matching TRBD1 (6 bases). This CDR3 has 16 residues. The V end was cut by 4 bases, the J end by 0 bases, with 13 bases between. Germline-derived CDR1 and CDR2 are MNHNY and SVGAGI (reference sequence). CDR3 in amino acids: CASSSLQGLSNQPQHF. The CDR3 DNA is TGTGCCAGCAGTTCCCTACAGGGTCTTAGCAATCAGCCCCAGCATTTT.

The chain carries TRBV7-6 and TRBJ2-5, with no clear D. Germline CDR1 is SGHVS and CDR2 is FNYEAQ. The CDR3 extends over 13 amino acids. The germline V and J ends were trimmed by 3 bases and 2 bases, with 7 bases remaining between them. The DNA of the CDR3 is TGTGCCAGCAGCTTGACATTTCAAGAGACCCAGTACTTC. Its translation: CASSLTFQETQYF.

V gene TRBV5-1 combines with J gene TRBJ2-1, with D possibly being TRBD2 (6 bases). There are 14 residues in the CDR3. Trimming stripped 5 bases from V and 1 base from J, with 10 bases between. Germline values: CDR1 SGHRS, CDR2 YFSETQ. The CDR3 region is CASRERASYNEQFF. CDR3 DNA sequence: TGCGCCAGCAGAGAGCGGGCATCCTACAATGAGCAGTTCTTC.

This clone showed up just once. The chain links TRBV5-1 to TRBJ2-3, with 7 nucleotides matching TRBD2. The CDR3 has 15 residues. V was clipped by 1 base and J by 6 bases; unmatched bases: 8. Germline values: CDR1 SGHRS, CDR2 YFSETQ. The CDR3 reads CASSLSGGGMDTQYF. CDR3 coding DNA: TGCGCCAGCAGCTTGTCCGGGGGAGGGATGGATACGCAGTATTTT. The entire variable domain, with the rest obtained from reference TRBV5-1 and TRBJ2-3, is as follows: KAGVTQTPRYLIKTRGQQVTLSCSPISGHRSVSWYQQTPGQGLQFLFEYFSETQRNKGNFPGRFSGRQFSNSRSEMNVSTLELGDSALYLCASSLSGGGMDTQYFGPGTRLTVL.

In this sample, this clone turned up many times. The CDR3, as DNA: TGTGCCAGCAGCTTAACGCGGGGAATCTACAATGAGCAGTTCTTC. This sequence encodes CASSLTRGIYNEQFF. The rearrangement joins TRBV7-9 to TRBJ2-1; maybe TRBD2 (6 bases). V was shortened by 2 bases and J by 3 bases, with 11 bases between the two germline ends. CDR3 length: 15 amino acids. CDR1 is SEHNR and CDR2 is FQNEAQ in the germline V gene (reference sequence).

The gene calls are TRBV29-1 and TRBJ2-7; a weak D match, TRBD2 (5 bases). Deletions cut 7 bases from V and 6 bases from J, with 19 bases between. This CDR3 is 13 amino acids long. Germline V lookup: CDR1 SQVTM, CDR2 ANQGSEA. The CDR3 here is CSAAPGFRGEQYF. The CDR3 coding sequence is TGCAGCGCTGCTCCGGGCTTCCGGGGCGAGCAGTACTTC.

V usage is TRBV15 and J usage is TRBJ2-7, with D maybe TRBD1 (5 bases). V was clipped by 3 bases and J by 6 bases, with 9 bases between them. CDR1 is LNHNV and CDR2 is YYDKDF in the germline V gene (reference sequence). This CDR3 has 12 amino acids. The DNA for the CDR3 is TGTGCCACCAGCAGCGACAGTTTCGAGCAGTACTTC. Translated, it gives CATSSDSFEQYF.

This chain joins TRBV7-9 and TRBJ2-2, with TRBD2 identical over 13 bases. The J segment lost 1 base and the V segment lost 6 bases, leaving 8 bases of the junction unmatched. This CDR3 contains 18 residues. Germline V gives CDR1 SEHNR, CDR2 FQNEAQ (reference sequence). CDR3 sequence reads: CASSSTSGRAENTGELFF. The CDR3 DNA reads as TGTGCCAGCAGTTCAACTAGCGGGAGGGCGGAGAACACCGGGGAGCTGTTTTTT.

The chain recombines TRBV7-9 with TRBJ2-7, with TRBD2 matching 7 bases. Germline V gene lookup returns CDR1 SEHNR and CDR2 FQNEAQ (reference sequence). J gave up 3 bases and V 5 bases, and 7 bases lay outside the gene matches. CDR3 length: 14 amino acids. The CDR3 nucleotides are TGTGCCAGCAGCCCCGGGAGGACGGGCTACGAGCAGTACTTC. Translation gives CASSPGRTGYEQYF.

This chain links TRBV5-1 with TRBJ1-1; no clear D gene. The CDR3 has 20 residues. Deletions cut 0 bases from V and 10 bases from J, with 34 bases between. Per the germline V gene, CDR1 is SGHRS and CDR2 is YFSETQ. CDR3 sequence reads: CASSLVLSAGIQSPAEVAFF. CDR3 nucleotide sequence: TGCGCCAGCAGCTTGGTTCTCTCCGCGGGAATACAATCCCCAGCAGAGGTAGCTTTCTTT. Looking up the rest from reference TRBV5-1 and TRBJ1-1 gives the full variable domain: KAGVTQTPRYLIKTRGQQVTLSCSPISGHRSVSWYQQTPGQGLQFLFEYFSETQRNKGNFPGRFSGRQFSNSRSEMNVSTLELGDSALYLCASSLVLSAGIQSPAEVAFFGQGTRLTVV.

The table lists this clone with a count of one. The chain couples TRBV5-1 to TRBJ2-1, with D unclear. In germline, CDR1 is SGHRS, CDR2 YFSETQ. This CDR3 is built from 13 residues. Deletions cut 0 bases from V and 5 bases from J, with 6 bases between. The CDR3 DNA sequence: TGCGCCAGCAGCTTGGAGGTAGACAATGAGCAGTTCTTC. Its translation: CASSLEVDNEQFF.

The V and J genes are TRBV7-9 and TRBJ1-1, with 7 bases aligning to TRBD1. V gave up 3 bases and J gave up 1 base; unmatched junction bases: 2. The germline V gene encodes CDR1 SEHNR and CDR2 FQNEAQ (reference sequence). This CDR3 contains 14 residues. CDR3 nucleotides: TGTGCCAGCAGCTTGACAGGGCCGAACACTGAAGCTTTCTTT. As protein: CASSLTGPNTEAFF.

The V gene is TRBV11-2, the J gene TRBJ2-7, with a weak D call TRBD1 (6 bases). V was cut by 4 bases and J by 2 bases, with 12 bases left in between. The germline V gene encodes CDR1 SGHAT and CDR2 FQNNGV. This CDR3 comprises 14 residues. CDR3 sequence: CASSSWDTTYEQYF. The CDR3 nucleotides are TGTGCCAGCAGCTCCTGGGACACCACCTACGAGCAGTACTTC.

J is TRBJ1-5 and V is TRBV5-1, with D hard to call. CDR1 is SGHRS and CDR2 is YFSETQ in the germline V gene. Trimming removed 0 bases at V and 10 bases at J, with 17 bases between. CDR3 length equals 15 residues. The CDR3 loop is CASSLGISVGPPQHF. CDR3 nucleotides: TGCGCCAGCAGCTTGGGGATTTCTGTGGGTCCACCCCAGCATTTT.

This clone has a handful of counts. The V call is TRBV2, the J call TRBJ1-1; D perhaps matches TRBD1 (5 bases). V shed 8 bases and J shed 4 bases, with 17 bases lying between them. The germline V gene has CDR1 SNHLY and CDR2 FYNNEI. CDR3 length: 14 residues. The chain's CDR3 is CASHLGGRATEAFF. CDR3 bases: TGTGCCAGCCACCTGGGGGGGAGGGCCACTGAAGCTTTCTTT.